The 15 T cell receptor beta chains below come from one sample, sequenced in a study of technical replicates of blood from a few donors. TCRdb's copy holds only in-frame clones and misses some; the assay was immunoSEQ multiplex PCR. Of roughly 69,000 clones listed, around 97% are singletons. Sequences were obtained from T cells isolated from PBMCs. The source of these receptors is a human donor in good health.

The rearrangement uses TRBV19 and TRBJ1-1, with 12 positions matching TRBD1. V lost 10 bases and J lost 0; bases outside the gene matches: 3. Germline V gene sequence: CDR1 LNHDA, CDR2 SQIVND (reference sequence). The CDR3 covers 14 residues. Here the CDR3 DNA reads TGTGCCACCAGGGACAGGGGGCTGAACACTGAAGCTTTCTTT. It translates to CATRDRGLNTEAFF.

V usage is TRBV6-5 and J usage is TRBJ1-2; unclear D gene. Between the trimmed V and J ends, which lost 2 bases and 4 bases, there was a span of 14 bases. The CDR3 consists of 15 residues. Germline lookup yields CDR1 MNHEY and CDR2 SVGAGI. CDR3 coding DNA: TGTGCCAGCAGTTACATCAGAGAACGGGGCTATGGCTACACCTTC. Translation: CASSYIRERGYGYTF.

The chain combines TRBV7-9 with TRBJ1-1, with D maybe TRBD1 (6 bases). The germline V gene has CDR1 SEHNR and CDR2 FQNEAQ (reference sequence). The CDR3 has 15 residues. V was shortened by 7 bases and J by 5 bases, with 20 bases between the two germline ends. Here the CDR3 reads CASTAYGTTGTEAFF. The CDR3 DNA sequence: TGTGCCAGCACAGCTTACGGCACAACAGGGACTGAAGCTTTCTTT.

The chain combines TRBV29-1 with TRBJ2-7; D is perhaps TRBD2 (6 bases). The CDR3 has 13 amino acids. In germline, CDR1 is SQVTM, CDR2 ANQGSEA. V lost 4 bases, J lost 3 bases, and 13 bases lay in between. This CDR3 is CSVAVGEDYEQYF. The CDR3 bases are TGCAGCGTTGCTGTGGGGGAGGACTACGAGCAGTACTTC.

The CDR3 region is CASSQGRRVGLGQETQYF. CDR3 bases: TGCGCCAGCAGCCAAGGCCGGCGCGTCGGGTTAGGACAAGAGACCCAGTACTTC. The rearrangement links TRBV4-1 to TRBJ2-5, with D hard to call. This CDR3 has 18 residues. Per the germline V gene, CDR1 is MGHRA and CDR2 is YSYEKL. Trimming pared 1 base from V and 2 bases from J, leaving 20 bases between.

The CDR3 bases are TGTGCCAGCAGCACTCTCGGACGGGAGAGAAAAAATGAGCAGTTCTTC. It yields the protein CASSTLGRERKNEQFF. The chain uses TRBV5-6 and TRBJ2-1; D possibly corresponds to TRBD2 (6 bases). The CDR3 contains 16 residues. Germline-derived CDR1 and CDR2 are SGHDT and YYEEEE. Trimming took off 4 bases at V and 7 bases at J, with 21 bases between the two ends.

The chain carries TRBV4-2 and TRBJ1-2, with 11 nucleotides matching TRBD1. Unmatched junction bases numbered 5, after V lost 4 bases and J lost 7 bases. Germline V lookup: CDR1 LGHNA, CDR2 YNFKEQ. CDR3 size: 14 residues. CDR3 in amino acids: CASSPPDRGLGYTF. The DNA for the CDR3 is TGTGCCAGCAGCCCCCCGGACAGGGGGCTTGGCTACACCTTC.

The gene calls are TRBV6-5 and TRBJ2-7; D might be TRBD1 (5 bases). V was shortened by 0 bases and J by 3 bases, with 12 bases between the two germline ends. This CDR3 has 15 amino acids. Germline CDR1 MNHEY, CDR2 SVGAGI. The chain's CDR3 is CASSYSTVQGYEQYF. The CDR3 coding sequence is TGTGCCAGCAGTTACTCGACTGTCCAGGGCTACGAGCAGTACTTC.

The chain couples TRBV14 to TRBJ2-7, with no clear D. The CDR3 spans 13 residues. Trimming cost V 6 bases and J 0 bases, with 9 bases left between them. Germline lookup yields CDR1 SGHDN and CDR2 FVKESK. The CDR3: CASRATSSYEQYF. The CDR3 DNA follows: TGTGCCAGCAGAGCGACCAGCTCCTACGAGCAGTACTTC.

This clone was seen once. The chain employs TRBV9 and TRBJ2-7, with 8 positions matching TRBD1. V gave up 4 bases and J gave up 2 bases; unmatched junction bases: 8. The CDR3 contains 15 residues. The germline V gene has CDR1 SGDLS and CDR2 YYNGEE. The CDR3 loop reads CASSPIGTGAYEQYF. The CDR3 DNA is TGTGCCAGCAGCCCCATCGGGACAGGTGCCTACGAGCAGTACTTC.

For the CDR3, the DNA is TGCGCCAGCAGTGGGACAGGGCTTCAAGATACGCAGTATTTT. As protein: CASSGTGLQDTQYF. The rearrangement links TRBV10-2 to TRBJ2-3, with 8 bases aligning to TRBD1. The V gene's germline CDR1 is WSHSY and CDR2 SAAADI. The length of the CDR3 is 14 residues. Germline trimming cut 4 bases from V and 5 bases from J; bases unmatched to any gene: 5.

This clone was detected only once. The J gene is TRBJ1-4, the V gene TRBV6-5; possible D gene TRBD1, 6 bases. The germline CDR1 and CDR2 sequences are MNHEY and SVGAGI. Trimming cost V 0 bases and J 8 bases, with 16 bases left between them. The CDR3 length is 16 residues. In nucleotides, the CDR3 is TGTGCCAGCAGTTACTCGGGGGTTCCAGGGGACGAAAAACTGTTTTTT. It is translated as CASSYSGVPGDEKLFF.

The chain is built from TRBV9 and TRBJ2-1; perhaps TRBD2 as D (6 bases). The V gene's germline CDR1 is SGDLS and CDR2 YYNGEE. The V end was cut by 4 bases, the J end by 12 bases, with 23 bases between. This CDR3 has 15 residues. The DNA of the CDR3 is TGTGCCAGCAGCCCCCCTGGGACTGCCTATCAGGGGCAGTTCTTC. It yields the protein CASSPPGTAYQGQFF.

The rearrangement uses TRBV9 and TRBJ2-3; TRBD2 agrees at 10 bases. J was trimmed by 8 bases and V by 0 bases; bases with no gene match: 9. This CDR3 has 16 amino acids. Germline-derived CDR1 and CDR2 are SGDLS and YYNGEE. The CDR3 region has the DNA TGTGCCAGCAGCGTAGATCCTAGCGGGAGCTTCGGTACGCAGTATTTT. Its translation is CASSVDPSGSFGTQYF.

The genes are TRBV15 and TRBJ2-5, with D tentatively TRBD2 (5 bases). CDR1 and CDR2 from the germline V gene are LNHNV and YYDKDF (reference sequence). This CDR3 contains 15 residues. V shed 7 bases and J shed 3 bases, with 18 bases lying between them. The CDR3 nucleotides read TGTGCCACCACCGGACTGGGCTCTGGGGAAGAGACCCAGTACTTC. It yields the protein CATTGLGSGEETQYF.